This T cell receptor (beta chain) appears in the sequencing data of a study of blood T cell repertoires in COVID-19. Overall study context: The United States, Italy and Spain supplied acute and convalescent COVID-19 samples.

Using immunoSEQ multiplex PCR, the repertoire was profiled, and TCRdb retains in-frame clones only, with some absent. The sample has some 180,000 clones; approximately 80% are singletons. The cohort comprised adults aged about 18 to 100 years residing in 20 to 30 US areas. Grouping used clinical history reported by participants in a survey and questionnaire. In the 2 weeks before study entry, exposed participants met a COVID-19 case, which was PCR-confirmed or clinician-diagnosed. The TCR sequence derives from a man in his 60s who had been exposed to COVID-19. What was sequenced was PBMCs or T cells enriched from blood (not recorded which).

CDR3 bases: TGTGCCAGCAGCGTACCACCTGGCGGGGCCAACGTCCTGACTTTC. It is translated as CASSVPPGGANVLTF. The chain joins TRBV7-9 to TRBJ2-6; D is unclear. The germline V gene encodes CDR1 SEHNR and CDR2 FQNEAQ (reference sequence). This CDR3 has 15 residues. The V and J ends lost 5 bases and 4 bases respectively, with 12 bases between them.